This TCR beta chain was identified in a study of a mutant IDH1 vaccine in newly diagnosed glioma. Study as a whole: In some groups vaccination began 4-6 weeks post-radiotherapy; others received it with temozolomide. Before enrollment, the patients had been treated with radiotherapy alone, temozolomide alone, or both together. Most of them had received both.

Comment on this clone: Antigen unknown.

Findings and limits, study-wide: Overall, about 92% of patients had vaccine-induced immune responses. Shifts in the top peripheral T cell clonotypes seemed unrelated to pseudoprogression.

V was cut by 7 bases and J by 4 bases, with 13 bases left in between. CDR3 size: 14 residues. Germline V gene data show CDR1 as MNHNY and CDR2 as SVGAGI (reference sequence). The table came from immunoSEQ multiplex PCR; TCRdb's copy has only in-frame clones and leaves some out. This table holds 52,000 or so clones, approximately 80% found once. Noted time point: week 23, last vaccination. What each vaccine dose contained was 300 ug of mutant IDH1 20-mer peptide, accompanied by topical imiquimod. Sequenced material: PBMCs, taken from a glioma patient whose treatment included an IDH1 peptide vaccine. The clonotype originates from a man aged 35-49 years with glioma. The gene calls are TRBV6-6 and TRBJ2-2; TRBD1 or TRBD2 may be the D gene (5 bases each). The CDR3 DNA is TGTGCCAGCATCCCACCAGGGACCACCGGGGAGCTGTTTTTT. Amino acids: CASIPPGTTGELFF.